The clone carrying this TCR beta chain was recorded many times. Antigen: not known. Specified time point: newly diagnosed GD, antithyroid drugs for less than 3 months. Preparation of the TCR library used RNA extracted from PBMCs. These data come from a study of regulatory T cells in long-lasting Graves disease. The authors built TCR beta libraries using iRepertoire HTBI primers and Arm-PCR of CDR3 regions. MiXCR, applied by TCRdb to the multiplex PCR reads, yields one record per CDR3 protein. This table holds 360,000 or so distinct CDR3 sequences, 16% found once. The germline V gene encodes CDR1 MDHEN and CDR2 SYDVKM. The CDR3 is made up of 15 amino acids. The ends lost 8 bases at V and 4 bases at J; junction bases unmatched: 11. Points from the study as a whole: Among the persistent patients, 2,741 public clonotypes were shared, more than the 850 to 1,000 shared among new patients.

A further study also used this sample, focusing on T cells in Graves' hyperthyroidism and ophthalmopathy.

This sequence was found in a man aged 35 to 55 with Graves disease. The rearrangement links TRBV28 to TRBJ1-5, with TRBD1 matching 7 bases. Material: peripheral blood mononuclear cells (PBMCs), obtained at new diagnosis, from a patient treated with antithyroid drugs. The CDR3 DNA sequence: TGTGCCAGCGGGCGGAGGGGGCGGATAAATCAGCCCCAGCATTTT. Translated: CASGRRGRINQPQHF.